The source of this T cell receptor beta chain is a study of cytomegalovirus exposure and HLA in healthy donors. Germline lookup yields CDR1 ENHRY and CDR2 SYGVKD. V lost 2 bases and J lost 0; bases outside the gene matches: 2. This CDR3 has 15 amino acids. About this clone itself: The antigen remains unidentified.

Whole-study findings and limits: Some V segments could not be told apart, so they were left out, TRBV6-2 and TRBV6-3 among them.

In the PCR, 60 Vbeta and 13 Jbeta primers were used. The repertoire was sequenced with immunoSEQ multiplex PCR; TCRdb's copy has only in-frame clones and lacks some. The data contain tens of thousands of clones, roughly 80% of them singletons. Specimen: PBMCs. The rearrangement joins TRBV10-3 to TRBJ2-5; 8 nucleotides align to TRBD1. This sequence originates from a man younger than 40 in good health and CMV-seropositive. CDR3 sequence reads: CAISEGQGYQETQYF. As DNA, the CDR3 is TGTGCCATCAGTGAGGGACAGGGATACCAAGAGACCCAGTACTTC.